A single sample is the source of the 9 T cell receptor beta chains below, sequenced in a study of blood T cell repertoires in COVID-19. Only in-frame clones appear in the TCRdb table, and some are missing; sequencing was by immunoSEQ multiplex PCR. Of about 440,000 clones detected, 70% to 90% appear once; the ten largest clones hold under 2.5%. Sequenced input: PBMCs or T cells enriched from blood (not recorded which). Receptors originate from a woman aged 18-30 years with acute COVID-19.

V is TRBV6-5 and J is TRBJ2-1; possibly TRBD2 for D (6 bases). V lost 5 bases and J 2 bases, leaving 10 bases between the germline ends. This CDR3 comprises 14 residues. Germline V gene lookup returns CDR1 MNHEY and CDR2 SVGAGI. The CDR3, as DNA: TGTGCCAGCAGTAACGGACTAACCTACAATGAGCAGTTCTTC. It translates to CASSNGLTYNEQFF.

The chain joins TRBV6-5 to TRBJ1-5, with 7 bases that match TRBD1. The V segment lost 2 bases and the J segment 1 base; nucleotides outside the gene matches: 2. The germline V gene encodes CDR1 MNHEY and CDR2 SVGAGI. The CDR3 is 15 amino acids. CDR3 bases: TGTGCCAGCAGTTACCTGGACAGGAGCAATCAGCCCCAGCATTTT. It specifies CASSYLDRSNQPQHF.

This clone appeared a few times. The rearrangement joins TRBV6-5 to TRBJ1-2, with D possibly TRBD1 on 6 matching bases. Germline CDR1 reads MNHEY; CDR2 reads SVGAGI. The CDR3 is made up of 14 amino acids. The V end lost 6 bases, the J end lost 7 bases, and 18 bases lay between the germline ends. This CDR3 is CASSITGRAPGYTF. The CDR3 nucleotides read TGTGCCAGCAGCATAACAGGGAGGGCTCCTGGCTACACCTTC.

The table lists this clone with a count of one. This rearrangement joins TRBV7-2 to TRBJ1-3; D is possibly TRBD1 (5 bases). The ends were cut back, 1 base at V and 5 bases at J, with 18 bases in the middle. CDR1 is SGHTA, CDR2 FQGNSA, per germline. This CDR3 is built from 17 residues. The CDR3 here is CASSLVTRGAGRNTIYF. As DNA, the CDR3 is TGTGCCAGCAGCTTAGTAACGCGTGGGGCAGGGAGAAACACCATATATTTT. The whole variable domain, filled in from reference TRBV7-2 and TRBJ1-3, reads GAGVSQSPSNKVTEKGKDVELRCDPISGHTALYWYRQSLGQGLEFLIYFQGNSAPDKSGLPSDRFSAERTGGSVSTLTIQRTQQEDSAVYLCASSLVTRGAGRNTIYFGEGSWLTVV.

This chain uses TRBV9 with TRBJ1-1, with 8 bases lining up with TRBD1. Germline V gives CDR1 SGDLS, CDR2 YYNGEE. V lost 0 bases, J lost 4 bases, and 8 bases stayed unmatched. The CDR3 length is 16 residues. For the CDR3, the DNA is TGTGCCAGCAGCGTAGGAGGGGGCAGGGGGCCCACTGAAGCTTTCTTT. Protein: CASSVGGGRGPTEAFF.

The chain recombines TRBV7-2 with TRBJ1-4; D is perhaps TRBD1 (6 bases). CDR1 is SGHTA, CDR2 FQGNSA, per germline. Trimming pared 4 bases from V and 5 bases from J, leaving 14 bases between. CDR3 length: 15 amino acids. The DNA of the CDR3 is TGTGCCAGCAGCTCCCAAAATCAGGGGAATGAAAAACTGTTTTTT. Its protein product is CASSSQNQGNEKLFF.

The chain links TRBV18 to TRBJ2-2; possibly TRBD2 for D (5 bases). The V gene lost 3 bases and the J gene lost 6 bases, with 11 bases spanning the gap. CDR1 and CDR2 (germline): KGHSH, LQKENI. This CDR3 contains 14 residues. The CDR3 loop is CASSPLAGAGELFF. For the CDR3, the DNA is TGTGCCAGCTCACCCCTAGCCGGTGCCGGGGAGCTGTTTTTT.

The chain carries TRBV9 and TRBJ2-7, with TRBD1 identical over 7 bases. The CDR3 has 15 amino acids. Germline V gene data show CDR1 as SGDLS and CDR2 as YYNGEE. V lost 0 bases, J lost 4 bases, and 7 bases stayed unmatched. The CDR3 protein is CASSVGQGAQYEQYF. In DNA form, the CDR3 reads TGTGCCAGCAGCGTAGGACAGGGAGCTCAGTACGAGCAGTACTTC.

CDR3 in DNA: TGTGCCAGCAGAATTACCAGGGGAAATCAGCCCCAGCATTTT. This sequence encodes CASRITRGNQPQHF. This chain links TRBV28 with TRBJ1-5; D is perhaps TRBD1 (6 bases). The germline V gene has CDR1 MDHEN and CDR2 SYDVKM. CDR3 length: 14 amino acids. V shed 6 bases and J shed 4 bases, with 13 bases lying between them.